This is a list of T cell receptor beta chains from one sample in a study of PD-L1 blockade in urothelial cancer. The data were produced by immunoSEQ multiplex PCR, yet TCRdb's version contains in-frame clones alone and is incomplete. The sample lists some 77,000 clones, 87% occurring once. The material was PBMCs, obtained around atezolizumab (anti-PD-L1) treatment. These receptors were taken from a woman aged 65 to 85 with urothelial cancer. CDR3s include the opening cysteine and the closing phenylalanine or tryptophan. The D gene is left open where the match is weak. A row's size may be missing; if present it is once, few, many or a size class.

j_gene,abundance,d_gene,v_gene,CDR3nt,CDR3aa
TRBJ2-7,NA,TRBD2,TRBV7-9,TGTGCCAGCAGCTCAAGCGGGAGTCGGTACGAGCAGTACTTC,CASSSSGSRYEQYF
TRBJ2-5,NA,TRBD2,TRBV10-3,TGTGCCATCAGTGAGCCCGGGGGGGGCCAAGAGACCCAGTACTTC,CAISEPGGGQETQYF
TRBJ1-2,once,NA,TRBV28,TGTGCCAGCAGGGACCCGGTAGGGGACATTTTCTATGGCTACACCTTC,CASRDPVGDIFYGYTF
TRBJ1-1,NA,TRBD1,TRBV5-1,TGCGCCAGCAGCTGGGGACAGGGAAACACTGAAGCTTTCTTT,CASSWGQGNTEAFF
TRBJ2-7,NA,TRBD2,TRBV7-3,TGTGCCAGCAGCCCCGGGACTAGCGGTGCTTCCTACGAGCAGTACTTC,CASSPGTSGASYEQYF
TRBJ2-5,NA,NA,TRBV30,TGTGCCTGGAGAGCTAGCGCGGAGACCCAGTACTTC,CAWRASAETQYF
TRBJ2-1,NA,NA,TRBV4-1,TGCGCCAGCAGCCAAGAAGGGGTGACAACCTACAATGAGCAGTTCTTC,CASSQEGVTTYNEQFF
TRBJ2-1,NA,NA,TRBV10-3,TGTGCCATCAGTGAGTCGACGGGAAGCTCCTACAATGAGCAGTTCTTC,CAISESTGSSYNEQFF
TRBJ2-1,NA,NA,TRBV7-7,TGTGCCAGCAGCTTAGCGCTGACTACAAACTACAATGAGCAGTTCTTC,CASSLALTTNYNEQFF
TRBJ2-2,NA,TRBD1,TRBV11-2,TGTGCCAGCAGCCGACAGCAGGGGGCTTCGTCCGGGGAGCTGTTTTTT,CASSRQQGASSGELFF
TRBJ2-7,NA,TRBD1,TRBV6-1,TGTGCCAGCGACAGGACAGGGGTCTCCTACGAGCAGTACTTC,CASDRTGVSYEQYF
TRBJ1-4,NA,NA,TRBV30,TGTGCCTGGAGTAAAGGTGGGCTACTGTTTTTT,CAWSKGGLLFF
TRBJ1-1,NA,NA,TRBV6-5,TGTGCCAGCAGTTACCGGACAGACACTGAAGCTTTCTTT,CASSYRTDTEAFF
TRBJ2-1,once,NA,TRBV11-2,TGTGCCAGCAGGGGACAATCATACAATGAGCAGTTCTTC,CASRGQSYNEQFF
TRBJ2-7,NA,NA,TRBV28,TGTGCCAGCAGTTTTCCGGGAGTTCCGCCCTACGAGCAGTACTTC,CASSFPGVPPYEQYF
TRBJ1-1,NA,TRBD1,TRBV27,TGTGCCAGCAGTTACAGGGGGCTGGACACTGAAGCTTTCTTT,CASSYRGLDTEAFF
TRBJ2-1,NA,TRBD2,TRBV5-1,TGCGCCAGCAGCACAGGGACTAGCTACTACAATGAGCAGTTCTTC,CASSTGTSYYNEQFF
TRBJ1-1,few,NA,TRBV18,TGTGCCAGCTCGCCGATTATAGAGAACACTGAAGCTTTCTTT,CASSPIIENTEAFF
TRBJ2-5,NA,TRBD2,TRBV4-2,TGTGCCAGCAGCCAAGCCCACACGGTCCGAGTAGCGGGAGGGCAAGAGACCCAGTACTTC,CASSQAHTVRVAGGQETQYF
TRBJ2-7,once,TRBD2,TRBV29-1,TGCAGCGTTGAAGATCCTCTCGGACTAGCGCGCGAGCAGTACTTC,CSVEDPLGLAREQYF
TRBJ1-2,few,NA,TRBV11-2,TGTGCCAGCAGCTCCACCGGAGGGACGTATGGCTACACCTTC,CASSSTGGTYGYTF
TRBJ2-5,NA,NA,TRBV29-1,TGCAGCGTTGAATACAGGGAAGTGCAAGAGACCCAGTACTTC,CSVEYREVQETQYF
TRBJ1-2,NA,NA,TRBV4-2,TGTGCCAGCAGCCGACCGGGACAACACTATGGCTACACCTTC,CASSRPGQHYGYTF
TRBJ2-5,NA,TRBD2,TRBV6-1,TGTGCCAGCAGTGAACGGGAGGCCCAGTACTTC,CASSEREAQYF
TRBJ2-7,NA,NA,TRBV2,TGTGCCAGCAATACGCGGATCGGTCCCTACGAGCAGTACTTC,CASNTRIGPYEQYF
TRBJ2-7,NA,NA,TRBV10-3,TGTGCCATCAGTCGACCCTCTGGGGGCAATGCAAACTCCTACGAGCAGTACTTC,CAISRPSGGNANSYEQYF
TRBJ1-2,NA,TRBD1,TRBV6-6,TGTGCCAGCAGTTACTTCTTCACAGGGGGGAACTATGGCTACACCTTC,CASSYFFTGGNYGYTF
TRBJ2-7,NA,NA,TRBV4-1,TGCGCCAGCAGCCAAACCGGAGGGGCCTACGAGCAGTACTTC,CASSQTGGAYEQYF
TRBJ2-2,NA,TRBD2,TRBV5-1,TGCGCCAGCAGCGCAAGCGGGGGGGTCGACACCGGGGAGCTGTTTTTT,CASSASGGVDTGELFF
TRBJ1-2,NA,TRBD1,TRBV5-6,TGTGCCAGCAGCGCAAACAGGGGCTTTAACTATGGCTACACCTTC,CASSANRGFNYGYTF
TRBJ2-7,once,NA,TRBV5-1,TGCGCCAGCAGCTTGGGATTGGGGGCCTCCTACGAGCAGTACTTC,CASSLGLGASYEQYF
TRBJ2-2,NA,NA,TRBV5-1,TGCGCCAGCAGCTTGGGACAGTTGAACACCGGGGAGCTGTTTTTT,CASSLGQLNTGELFF
TRBJ2-1,NA,TRBD2,TRBV6-6,TGTGCCAGCAGTTACGACGGGGGGGCCTACAATGAGCAGTTCTTC,CASSYDGGAYNEQFF
TRBJ1-1,few,TRBD1,TRBV10-3,TGTGCCATCAGGGAGACAGGGGACACTGAAGCTTTCTTT,CAIRETGDTEAFF
TRBJ2-1,NA,TRBD2,TRBV7-3,TGTGCCAGCAGCCCGGGGTCTAGCGGGAGGGATGAGCAGTTCTTC,CASSPGSSGRDEQFF
TRBJ1-1,many,NA,TRBV4-1,TGCGCCAGCAGCCAAGATCCGGGAGGGAACACTGAAGCTTTCTTT,CASSQDPGGNTEAFF
TRBJ1-2,NA,NA,TRBV6-1,TGTGCCAGCAGTTCTTCAGCGAAACTCTCCTATGGCTACACCTTC,CASSSSAKLSYGYTF
TRBJ2-2,once,NA,TRBV9,TGTGCCAGCAGCCAAACGGGCACCGGGGAGCTGTTTTTT,CASSQTGTGELFF
TRBJ1-3,NA,TRBD1,TRBV4-1,TGCGCCAGCAGCCTTGGACCGGGACAGAGGGGAAACACCATATATTTT,CASSLGPGQRGNTIYF
TRBJ1-1,NA,NA,TRBV2,TGTGCCACCTTGACAGTGAACACTGAAGCTTTCTTT,CATLTVNTEAFF
TRBJ2-1,NA,TRBD2,TRBV4-1,TGCGCCAGCAGCCAGGGGACTAGCGGGTTTTACAATGAGCAGTTCTTC,CASSQGTSGFYNEQFF
TRBJ2-7,NA,NA,TRBV6-1,TGTGCCAGCAGGACGCAGGGGGGCTACGAGCAGTACTTC,CASRTQGGYEQYF
TRBJ2-7,NA,NA,TRBV5-4,TGTGCCAGCAGCCCCGATGAAAAACCCGAGCAGTACTTC,CASSPDEKPEQYF
TRBJ2-5,few,NA,TRBV28,TGTGCCAGCAGGGCTACGGGTCAAGAGACCCAGTACTTC,CASRATGQETQYF
TRBJ1-6,NA,TRBD1,TRBV30,TGTGCCTGGAGTGGGACAGGGAGCTCACCCCTCCACTTT,CAWSGTGSSPLHF
TRBJ1-1,few,NA,TRBV28,TGTGCCACTGAGACTGGGGCGGGGGCCGGGAACACTGAAGCTTTCTTT,CATETGAGAGNTEAFF
TRBJ2-6,NA,TRBD1,TRBV30,TGTGCCTGGAGTGCCGGACAGGGAAGGTTTACTGGGGCCAACGTCCTGACTTTC,CAWSAGQGRFTGANVLTF
TRBJ2-1,NA,TRBD2,TRBV6-6,TGTGCCAGCAGTGACGGGACTAGTGGGGTCAATGAGCAGTTCTTC,CASSDGTSGVNEQFF
TRBJ2-1,once,NA,TRBV25-1,TGTGCCAGCAGTGCTCGGACAGTAAGGGCCTACAATGAGCAGTTCTTC,CASSARTVRAYNEQFF
TRBJ2-2,NA,TRBD1,TRBV27,TGTGCCAGCGGACTCGACGGGACAGGGGGTGTCACCGGGGAGCTGTTTTTT,CASGLDGTGGVTGELFF
TRBJ2-1,NA,NA,TRBV4-1,TGCGCCAGCAGCCACTTTCGAGATGAGCAGTTCTTC,CASSHFRDEQFF
TRBJ2-1,NA,TRBD2,TRBV10-3,TGTGCCATCAGTGAGCGGGGGGGACTAGCGGGGGGTAACAATGAGCAGTTCTTC,CAISERGGLAGGNNEQFF
TRBJ1-1,NA,TRBD1,TRBV23-1,TGCGCCAGCAGTCAATCGAATTGGAAGAAAGGACAGGTTGAAGCTTTCTTT,CASSQSNWKKGQVEAFF
TRBJ2-7,NA,TRBD1,TRBV27,TGTGCCAGCAGTATACAGGGGGCAAGCGAGCAGTACTTC,CASSIQGASEQYF
TRBJ2-3,NA,NA,TRBV4-1,TGCGCCAGCAGGAGGACGGGGTCCACTCTAAGCACAGATACGCAGTATTTT,CASRRTGSTLSTDTQYF